This T cell receptor beta chain was documented in a study of post-analysis software for immune sequencing data. About the research overall: As for disease course, relapsing-remitting, secondary progressive and progressive-relapsing multiple sclerosis were all included.

Study results and limitations: Samples made in the same batch grouped tightly together by F measure. Relative to controls, patients had five TRBV segments at higher frequency, with TRBV5-6, TRBV5-1 and TRBV20-1 among these. Normalized Chao1 diversity was significantly reduced in patients versus controls.

Unique molecular identifiers were present in the TCR beta cDNA libraries. T cells, roughly 0.9 to 11 million of them, yielded hundreds of thousands of cDNA molecules. TCRdb independently ran MiXCR on the PCR reads; one entry per CDR3 protein. The table has 450,000 to 700,000 distinct CDR3 sequences, about 40% seen once. Germline V gene lookup returns CDR1 WNHNN and CDR2 SYGVQD (reference sequence). The CDR3 contains 13 residues. V was shortened by 0 bases and J by 3 bases, with 6 bases between the two germline ends. Remarks on this clonotype: Its antigen is not identified.

Input material: blood. The sequence was obtained from a girl aged 5-17 years with multiple sclerosis. This chain links TRBV10-1 with TRBJ2-7; D unresolved. CDR3 bases: TGCGCCAGCAGTGAGTCGTGGGACTACGAGCAGTACTTC. It is translated as CASSESWDYEQYF.